The 21 T cell receptor beta chains below come from one sample, sequenced in a study of T-cell memory formation after mild COVID-19. MiXCR, run by TCRdb on the 5' RACE reads, gives a single entry per CDR3 protein. This table has 300,000 or so distinct CDR3 sequences, more than 15% appearing once. The sample comprised PBMCs or a T cell subset sorted from them (not recorded which). These receptors were taken from a man in his late teens or twenties who had mild COVID-19 (a few samples of this study predate the infection). Cell type and time point are not known.

The chain links TRBV10-2 to TRBJ1-1; D is possibly TRBD1 (5 bases). The ends were cut back, 4 bases at V and 1 base at J, with 13 bases in the middle. Germline CDR1 reads WSHSY; CDR2 reads SAAADI. This CDR3 has 15 residues. The CDR3 reads CASSAVGAQNTEAFF. CDR3 nucleotides: TGCGCCAGCAGTGCGGTCGGGGCGCAGAACACTGAAGCTTTCTTT.

This chain links TRBV29-1 with TRBJ1-2; tentative D call: TRBD1 (6 bases). CDR3 length equals 13 residues. Germline assignment: CDR1 SQVTM and CDR2 ANQGSEA. V dropped 7 bases and J dropped 4 bases, with 16 bases sitting between them. The CDR3 loop is CSGQTGSGYGYTF. CDR3 DNA sequence: TGCAGCGGACAAACAGGGTCCGGCTATGGCTACACCTTC.

The chain recombines TRBV5-1 with TRBJ2-3; TRBD2 matches at 13 bases. Germline V gives CDR1 SGHRS, CDR2 YFSETQ. The CDR3 runs to 16 residues. The junction had 8 bases not matched to a gene; V was cut back by 4 bases and J by 6 bases. The chain's CDR3 is CASSPRTSGGGDTQYF. The CDR3 DNA reads as TGCGCCAGCAGCCCCCGGACTAGCGGGGGCGGGGATACGCAGTATTTT.

V gene TRBV29-1 combines with J gene TRBJ1-6; the D is unclear. The CDR3 is made up of 17 amino acids. Germline CDR1 is SQVTM and CDR2 is ANQGSEA. V was clipped by 2 bases and J by 10 bases, with 24 bases between them. CDR3 region: CSVEQVEGALAISPLHF. The CDR3 DNA reads TGCAGCGTTGAACAGGTGGAGGGTGCTCTAGCTATCTCACCCCTCCACTTT.

This clonotype was found many times. The V call is TRBV5-6, the J call TRBJ2-3, with 9 nucleotides matching TRBD1. Trimming removed 0 bases from V and 2 bases from J; junction bases left unmatched: 1. Germline V gives CDR1 SGHDT, CDR2 YYEEEE. The CDR3 has 15 amino acids. CDR3 in DNA: TGTGCCAGCAGCTTGGACAGGGGGCTCACAGATACGCAGTATTTT. It yields the protein CASSLDRGLTDTQYF. The whole variable domain, filled in from reference TRBV5-6 and TRBJ2-3, reads DAGVTQSPTHLIKTRGQQVTLRCSPKSGHDTVSWYQQALGQGPQFIFQYYEEEERQRGNFPDRFSGHQFPNYSSELNVNALLLGDSALYLCASSLDRGLTDTQYFGPGTRLTVL.

The chain uses TRBV12-3 or TRBV12-4 and TRBJ2-7, with D hard to call. V lost 5 bases and J lost 2, with 7 bases in between. The CDR3 spans 12 residues. The CDR3 DNA reads as TGTGCCAGCAGTCCGAGTCCCTACGAGCAGTACTTC. Its protein is CASSPSPYEQYF.

V usage is TRBV7-2 and J usage is TRBJ1-5; perhaps TRBD1 as D (5 bases). V lost 5 bases and J lost 0, with 14 bases in between. The CDR3 consists of 16 residues. The germline CDR1 and CDR2 sequences are SGHTA and FQGNSA. The CDR3: CASSTGTVLSNQPQHF. DNA for the CDR3: TGTGCCAGCAGCACGGGGACCGTCCTTAGCAATCAGCCCCAGCATTTT.

This clonotype occurred a few times. J is TRBJ2-3 and V is TRBV6-1, with 7 nucleotides matching TRBD1. The J segment lost 5 bases and the V segment lost 7 bases, leaving 6 bases of the junction unmatched. From germline, CDR1 is MNHNS and CDR2 SASEGT. The CDR3 has 13 residues. The CDR3 DNA follows: TGTGCCAGCACTCGGACAGGAGGAGATACGCAGTATTTT. Protein product: CASTRTGGDTQYF.

This chain links TRBV12-3 or TRBV12-4 with TRBJ1-1; tentative D call: TRBD1 (5 bases). The CDR3 consists of 14 residues. Trimming shortened V by 3 bases and J by 3 bases, and 11 bases separated the two germline ends. The CDR3 nucleotides are TGTGCCAGCAGTTTTGTTCAGGGTTACACTGAAGCTTTCTTT. It encodes CASSFVQGYTEAFF.

CDR3 bases: TGTGCCAGCCTCCCGCGGAGCGTATACAATGAGCAGTTCTTC. Encoded protein: CASLPRSVYNEQFF. The chain links TRBV5-5 to TRBJ2-1; unclear D gene. This CDR3 comprises 14 residues. The V end lost 7 bases, the J end lost 4 bases, and 15 bases lay between the germline ends. Germline lookup yields CDR1 SGHKS and CDR2 YYEKEE (reference sequence).

This clonotype was observed many times. The chain links TRBV3-1 to TRBJ1-2; possible D gene TRBD1, 6 bases. The CDR3 spans 12 residues. V shed 6 bases and J shed 6 bases, with 11 bases lying between them. The germline V gene has CDR1 LGHDT and CDR2 YNNKEL (reference sequence). The CDR3 reads CASSNTGNGYTF. CDR3 coding DNA: TGTGCCAGCAGTAACACAGGGAATGGCTACACCTTC.

Concerning this clonotype itself: The CDR3 carries no conserved terminal phenylalanine or tryptophan, so it likely arises from a read error. The chain employs TRBV5-4 and TRBJ2-7; 11 positions match TRBD2. Per germline, CDR1 SGHNT and CDR2 YYREEE (reference sequence). The CDR3 spans 15 residues. V trimming: 4 bases; J trimming: 0 bases; junction bases outside the gene matches: 3. CDR3 amino acids: CASSGTSGYSYEQYL. The DNA of the CDR3 is TGTGCCAGCAGCGGGACTAGCGGTTACTCCTACGAGCAGTACTTA.

The chain links TRBV20-1 to TRBJ1-5; TRBD1 is a possible D gene (5 bases). The CDR3 covers 15 residues. Trimming removed 5 bases at V and 4 bases at J, with 18 bases between. Germline V CDR1 and CDR2: DFQATT, SNEGSKA (reference sequence). The CDR3 sequence is CSASSRGQVNQPQHF. CDR3 in DNA: TGCAGTGCTTCCAGCCGGGGCCAGGTGAATCAGCCCCAGCATTTT.

There are many counts of this clonotype. This chain uses TRBV9 with TRBJ2-5; weak D call: TRBD2 (5 bases). The germline V gene encodes CDR1 SGDLS and CDR2 YYNGEE. The CDR3 spans 15 residues. Trimming pared 2 bases from V and 5 bases from J, leaving 16 bases between. CDR3 nucleotides: TGTGCCAGCAGCGTCGCGGGTTGGGCTCGGGAGACCCAGTACTTC. Translating it yields CASSVAGWARETQYF.

This clonotype was seen many times. The chain couples TRBV5-1 to TRBJ2-7, with 8 bases fitting TRBD1. The CDR3 consists of 14 residues. V lost 4 bases to trimming and J lost 5 bases; unmatched junction nucleotides: 8. The germline gives CDR1 SGHRS, CDR2 YFSETQ. The CDR3 loop reads CASSLRQGKDEQYF. The CDR3 DNA reads TGCGCCAGCAGCCTCAGACAGGGGAAGGACGAGCAGTACTTC.

CDR3 in amino acids: CASSLVYGDTDTQYF. In nucleotides, the CDR3 is TGTGCCAGCAGTTTGGTTTACGGAGACACAGATACGCAGTATTTT. The V gene is TRBV6-2 or TRBV6-3, the J gene TRBJ2-3, with D uncertain. The V gene's germline CDR1 is MNHEY and CDR2 SVGEGT. The V and J ends lost 4 bases and 2 bases respectively, with 13 bases between them. This CDR3 region has 15 residues.

The V call is TRBV12-3 or TRBV12-4, the J call TRBJ2-7, with D uncertain. CDR3 length: 12 amino acids. Trimming stripped 8 bases from V and 0 bases from J, with 8 bases between. The CDR3 DNA is TGTGCCAGCTGCTCTGACTCCTACGAGCAGTACTTC. This sequence encodes CASCSDSYEQYF.

This clonotype has only a few counts. The V gene is TRBV28, the J gene TRBJ2-3; D is undetermined. The CDR3 runs 16 residues. Germline V gives CDR1 MDHEN, CDR2 SYDVKM. Trimming stripped 6 bases from V and 4 bases from J, with 20 bases between. The CDR3 coding sequence is TGTGCCAGCAGGTCGTTGTTGCGAGGAACTGCAGATACGCAGTATTTT. Its translation: CASRSLLRGTADTQYF.

The chain is built from TRBV18 and TRBJ1-5, with D perhaps matching TRBD1 (5 bases). Trimming took off 2 bases at V and 1 base at J, with 12 bases between the two ends. CDR3 length: 16 residues. Germline CDR1 KGHSH, CDR2 LQKENI. The CDR3 loop reads CASSPFRDLSNQPQHF. The CDR3 DNA is TGTGCCAGCTCACCATTCCGGGACCTAAGCAATCAGCCCCAGCATTTT.

This clonotype was counted between two and nine times. The CDR3 sequence: CASSPSRASGAVQFF. CDR3 nucleotides: TGTGCCAGCAGCCCGTCGAGGGCTAGCGGGGCTGTGCAGTTCTTC. This rearrangement joins TRBV4-2 to TRBJ2-1; 9 positions match TRBD2. The CDR3 sequence is 15 residues long. Germline CDR1 is LGHNA and CDR2 is YNFKEQ. Trimming removed 4 bases from V and 12 bases from J; junction bases left unmatched: 13.

Only a few counts were recorded for this clonotype. The rearrangement links TRBV5-1 to TRBJ1-1; TRBD1 might be the D (5 bases). The CDR3 loop spans 14 amino acids. Germline CDR1 SGHRS, CDR2 YFSETQ. Trimming shortened V by 0 bases and J by 7 bases, and 13 bases separated the two germline ends. CDR3 region: CASSLGFRVGEAFF. The DNA of the CDR3 is TGCGCCAGCAGCTTGGGGTTCAGGGTCGGTGAAGCTTTCTTT.